These 21 T cell receptor beta chains came from one sample sequenced in a study of T cell responses to AZD1222 COVID-19 vaccine. Sequencing used immunoSEQ multiplex PCR; TCRdb keeps in-frame clones, though not all of them. The sample holds some 120,000 clones, roughly 87% seen once. This specimen consisted of peripheral blood, obtained on day 0 of AZD1222 vaccination. These receptors all come from an adult in good health.

The J gene is TRBJ2-3, the V gene TRBV19; D ambiguous. The CDR3 is 15 amino acids. In germline, CDR1 is LNHDA, CDR2 SQIVND (reference sequence). Trimming shortened V by 3 bases and J by 0 bases, and 10 bases separated the two germline ends. For the CDR3, the DNA is TGTGCCAGTAGTATGGGAACCCTTAGCACAGATACGCAGTATTTT. Encoded protein: CASSMGTLSTDTQYF.

This chain connects TRBV12-3 or TRBV12-4 to TRBJ1-1; D is ambiguous. CDR3 size: 12 residues. V lost 5 bases and J 0 bases, leaving 4 bases between the germline ends. This chain's CDR3 is CASSVMNTEAFF. In nucleotides, the CDR3 is TGTGCCAGCAGTGTAATGAACACTGAAGCTTTCTTT.

This clone was seen a handful of times. V gene TRBV7-9 combines with J gene TRBJ1-2, with D perhaps matching TRBD1 (5 bases). The CDR3 length is 16 residues. The germline CDR1 and CDR2 sequences are SEHNR and FQNEAQ (reference sequence). Between the trimmed V and J ends, which lost 4 bases and 6 bases, there was a span of 21 bases. The DNA for the CDR3 is TGTGCCAGCAGCTCGACCTCCTTTGGGGGAGGGAATGGCTACACCTTC. Translating it yields CASSSTSFGGGNGYTF.

The V gene is TRBV14, the J gene TRBJ1-2, with D uncertain. Trimming left V 8 bases short and J 3 bases short, with 22 bases between. Per the germline V gene, CDR1 is SGHDN and CDR2 is FVKESK. The CDR3 spans 16 residues. The CDR3 loop is CASCPSGSAWDYGYTF. Written as DNA, the CDR3 is TGTGCCAGCTGCCCCTCGGGGTCCGCATGGGACTATGGCTACACCTTC. Looking up the rest from reference TRBV14 and TRBJ1-2 gives the full variable domain: EAGVTQFPSHSVIEKGQTVTLRCDPISGHDNLYWYRRVMGKEIKFLLHFVKESKQDESGMPNNRFLAERTGGTYSTLKVQPAELEDSGVYFCASCPSGSAWDYGYTFGSGTRLTVV.

CDR3 DNA: TGCAGCGTTTGGGTGGGCTACGAGCAGTACTTC. Translated: CSVWVGYEQYF. The chain uses TRBV29-1 and TRBJ2-7; no clear D gene. Germline assignment: CDR1 SQVTM and CDR2 ANQGSEA. V lost 5 bases, J lost 3 bases, and 8 bases lay in between. This CDR3 region has 11 residues.

V is TRBV2 and J is TRBJ1-1; D might be TRBD1 (6 bases). The CDR3 spans 15 residues. V shed 7 bases and J shed 2 bases, with 17 bases lying between them. Germline CDR1 SNHLY, CDR2 FYNNEI. The CDR3 DNA is TGTGCCAGCACTCGGGGACAAGGATTAAACACTGAAGCTTTCTTT. Translation gives CASTRGQGLNTEAFF.

This clone was observed once. V and J are TRBV7-3 and TRBJ2-1; D not certain. V lost 1 base and J lost 4, with 11 bases in between. Germline-derived CDR1 and CDR2 are SGHTA and FQGTGA. This CDR3 is 15 amino acids long. CDR3 DNA sequence: TGTGCCAGCAGCTTAAGCGGATCGCGTTACAATGAGCAGTTCTTC. Translating it yields CASSLSGSRYNEQFF.

This rearrangement joins TRBV19 to TRBJ2-4; D may match TRBD1 or TRBD2 (5 bases each). CDR1 and CDR2 (germline): LNHDA, SQIVND (reference sequence). CDR3 size: 19 residues. V gave up 0 bases and J gave up 1 base, with 19 bases separating them. This CDR3 reads CASSIDWGTVIPAKNIQYF. CDR3 DNA sequence: TGTGCCAGTAGTATAGATTGGGGGACCGTAATTCCCGCCAAAAACATTCAGTACTTC.

J is TRBJ2-7 and V is TRBV30; D is undetermined. The ends were cut back, 3 bases at V and 3 bases at J, with 15 bases in the middle. The germline V gene encodes CDR1 GTSNPN and CDR2 SVGIG (reference sequence). This CDR3 spans 14 amino acids. The CDR3 loop reads CAWSQRIINYEQYF. CDR3 DNA: TGTGCCTGGAGCCAAAGAATCATAAACTACGAGCAGTACTTC.

This clone was recorded once. J is TRBJ1-4 and V is TRBV5-1, with D uncertain. Germline CDR1 and CDR2: SGHRS and YFSETQ. V was clipped by 0 bases and J by 3 bases, with 9 bases between them. This CDR3 is built from 15 residues. In DNA form, the CDR3 reads TGCGCCAGCAGCTTGGATGCGGGGTCTAATGAAAAACTGTTTTTT. Its protein product is CASSLDAGSNEKLFF.

The V gene is TRBV29-1, the J gene TRBJ2-7; TRBD2 matches 8 bases. The CDR3 has 14 residues. Germline CDR1 reads SQVTM; CDR2 reads ANQGSEA. Trimming removed 6 bases from V and 6 bases from J; junction bases left unmatched: 13. CDR3 DNA: TGCAGCGTACCCCGGGGGGGCGCGTCGTCCGAGCAGTACTTC. Residues: CSVPRGGASSEQYF.

This clone was seen a single time. The gene calls are TRBV28 and TRBJ1-4; D gene unclear. V was trimmed by 3 bases and J by 7 bases, leaving 15 bases between them. This CDR3 has 15 amino acids. CDR1 and CDR2 (germline): MDHEN, SYDVKM. This CDR3 reads CASSLGGYPIEKLFF. The DNA for the CDR3 is TGTGCCAGCAGTTTGGGAGGCTACCCGATTGAAAAACTGTTTTTT.

V and J are TRBV29-1 and TRBJ2-1; TRBD1 agrees at 7 bases. There are 12 residues in the CDR3. After removal of 6 bases from V and 3 bases from J, the junction contained 2 bases not matched to a gene. Germline lookup yields CDR1 SQVTM and CDR2 ANQGSEA. DNA of the CDR3: TGCAGCGTCCGGACAGGCTACAATGAGCAGTTCTTC. Translating it yields CSVRTGYNEQFF.

The rearrangement joins TRBV7-9 to TRBJ1-2; 7 nucleotides agree with TRBD1. This CDR3 contains 13 residues. Germline-derived CDR1 and CDR2 are SEHNR and FQNEAQ (reference sequence). After removal of 3 bases from V and 5 bases from J, the junction contained 3 bases not matched to a gene. The CDR3: CASSFGTDYGYTF. DNA for the CDR3: TGTGCCAGCAGCTTCGGGACAGATTATGGCTACACCTTC.

The chain uses TRBV7-8 and TRBJ1-3, with 7 bases aligning to TRBD1. Germline trimming cut 5 bases from V and 2 bases from J; bases unmatched to any gene: 6. Germline CDR1 reads SGHVS; CDR2 reads FQNEAQ. The CDR3 contains 15 residues. The CDR3 DNA is TGTGCCAGCAGCCTCCTCGACAGGGCTGGAAACACCATATATTTT. Its translation: CASSLLDRAGNTIYF.

V is TRBV3-1 (or the pseudogene TRBV3-2) and J is TRBJ1-1; 9 nucleotides align to TRBD1. The germline CDR1 and CDR2 sequences are LGHDT and YNNKEL (reference sequence). The CDR3 is made up of 14 amino acids. Unmatched junction bases numbered 4, after V lost 5 bases and J lost 3 bases. CDR3 DNA: TGTGCCAGCAGCGGATGGGACAGGGACACTGAAGCTTTCTTT. Translation: CASSGWDRDTEAFF.

The gene calls are TRBV27 and TRBJ2-7; unclear D gene. Germline loops: CDR1 MNHEY, CDR2 SMNVEV (reference sequence). V was shortened by 5 bases and J by 3 bases, with 17 bases between the two germline ends. The length of the CDR3 is 15 residues. The CDR3 sequence: CASSKSETPLYEQYF. CDR3 in DNA: TGTGCCAGCAGTAAGAGCGAGACGCCCCTCTACGAGCAGTACTTC.

The chain is built from TRBV7-9 and TRBJ2-7; D assignment may be TRBD1 or TRBD2 (5 bases each). CDR1 and CDR2 (germline): SEHNR, FQNEAQ (reference sequence). The V gene lost 0 bases and the J gene lost 3 bases, with 15 bases spanning the gap. The CDR3 sequence is 16 residues long. CDR3 amino acids: CASSLANPGPHYEQYF. The DNA for the CDR3 is TGTGCCAGCAGCTTAGCGAACCCGGGACCCCACTACGAGCAGTACTTC.

The chain links TRBV28 to TRBJ2-1; D is ambiguous. The germline gives CDR1 MDHEN, CDR2 SYDVKM. The CDR3 sequence is 17 residues long. V was clipped by 2 bases and J by 9 bases, with 23 bases between them. CDR3 sequence (DNA): TGTGCCAGCAGTTTAAGAGTGGGTTTAGGCGTCCCAGCTGAGCAGTTCTTC. Its translation is CASSLRVGLGVPAEQFF.

V is TRBV15 and J is TRBJ2-7; a possible D gene is TRBD1 (6 bases). Trimming cost V 1 base and J 5 bases, with 12 bases left between them. The germline gives CDR1 LNHNV, CDR2 YYDKDF (reference sequence). The CDR3 spans 14 residues. The CDR3: CATSRAQGTDEQYF. The DNA of the CDR3 is TGTGCCACCAGCAGAGCCCAGGGGACCGACGAGCAGTACTTC.

This clone has a single count. The chain carries TRBV3-1 (or the pseudogene TRBV3-2) and TRBJ1-2, with D uncertain. Trimming removed 1 base at V and 0 bases at J, with 3 bases between. This CDR3 comprises 13 residues. The germline CDR1 and CDR2 sequences are LGHDT and YNNKEL (reference sequence). The CDR3 nucleotides are TGTGCCAGCAGCCAAGTGGCTAACTATGGCTACACCTTC. This encodes CASSQVANYGYTF.